The clone carrying this T cell receptor (beta chain) has a count of ten or more. This sample is part of a study of T cells of healthy individuals. TCRdb re-derived calls from the 5' RACE reads in MiXCR, one entry per CDR3 protein. The top ten clones hold less than 9.5% of a sample with over 40,000 distinct CDR3 sequences, 4.5% of them seen once. The V gene's germline CDR1 is SGHNT and CDR2 YENEEA. The V end was cut by 6 bases, the J end by 0 bases, with 9 bases between. The CDR3 loop spans 15 amino acids. The TCR was taken from a human donor in good health. The chain combines TRBV11-3 with TRBJ2-6; D gene uncertain. CDR3 amino acids: CASSWTTSGANVLTF. For the CDR3, the DNA is TGTGCCAGCAGTTGGACGACCTCTGGGGCCAACGTCCTGACTTTC.